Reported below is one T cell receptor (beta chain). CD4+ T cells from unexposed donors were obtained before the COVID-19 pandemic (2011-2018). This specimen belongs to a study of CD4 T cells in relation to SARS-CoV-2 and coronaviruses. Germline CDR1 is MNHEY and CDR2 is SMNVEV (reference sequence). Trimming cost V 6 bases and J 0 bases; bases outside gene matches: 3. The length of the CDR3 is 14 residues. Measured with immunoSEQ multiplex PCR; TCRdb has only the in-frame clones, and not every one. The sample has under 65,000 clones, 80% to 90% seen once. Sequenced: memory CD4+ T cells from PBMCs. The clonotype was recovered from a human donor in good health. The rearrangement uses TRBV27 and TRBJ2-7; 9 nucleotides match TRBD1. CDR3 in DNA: TGTGCCAGCAGGGGGACAGGGAACTCCTACGAGCAGTACTTC. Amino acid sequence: CASRGTGNSYEQYF.